Shown below are 8 T cell receptor beta chains from a single sample sequenced in a study of blood T cell repertoires in COVID-19 (dated by TCRdb to 2018 to 2021). The method was the immunoSEQ multiplex PCR assay. Drawn from immuneACCESS, this table holds only the in-frame rearrangements with V and J called that TCRdb kept. Clones are partly lost; checked studies trace under half to an unresolved V gene and leave the rest unexplained. The sample table holds 100,000 to 150,000 clones, of which more than 60% were seen once. The ten top clones hold roughly 2% of the sample. Sequencing input: peripheral blood. Receptor source: a woman aged 70-85 years with acute or convalescent COVID-19.

The chain couples TRBV11-1 to TRBJ2-7; D unclear. The CDR3 length is 12 residues. The V end was cut by 5 bases, the J end by 3 bases, with 8 bases between. Germline V gene data show CDR1 as SGHAT and CDR2 as FQDESV (reference sequence). The CDR3 DNA sequence: TGTGCCAGCAGCCAAAGCATCTACGAGCAGTACTTC. It is translated as CASSQSIYEQYF.

This clone turned up a few times. V gene TRBV7-3 combines with J gene TRBJ1-2; 9 nucleotides line up with TRBD1. Germline CDR1 and CDR2: SGHTA and FQGTGA. The CDR3 totals 13 residues. The V gene end was trimmed by 2 bases and the J gene end by 7 bases; junction bases not matched to a gene: 2. CDR3 sequence: CASSLGDRAGYTF. Written as DNA, the CDR3 is TGTGCCAGCAGCTTAGGGGACAGGGCTGGCTACACCTTC. Supplemented by reference TRBV7-3 and TRBJ1-2, the full variable domain reads GAGVSQTPSNKVTEKGKYVELRCDPISGHTALYWYRQSLGQGPEFLIYFQGTGAADDSGLPNDRFFAVRPEGSVSTLKIQRTERGDSAVYLCASSLGDRAGYTFGSGTRLTVV.

DNA for the CDR3: TGTGCCAGCAGTTTAGGACAGGGGAACATTCAGTACTTC. Translated, it gives CASSLGQGNIQYF. The V and J genes are TRBV12-3 or TRBV12-4 and TRBJ2-4, with TRBD1 matching over 8 bases. With 1 base clipped from V and 7 bases from J, the junction kept 0 bases outside the gene matches. There are 13 residues in the CDR3.

The chain uses TRBV6-6 and TRBJ1-2; D remains ambiguous. The ends were cut back, 6 bases at V and 4 bases at J, with 12 bases in the middle. Germline CDR1 and CDR2: MNHNY and SVGAGI (reference sequence). The CDR3 is 13 residues long. The CDR3: CASSLAGSYGYTF. The CDR3 DNA follows: TGTGCCAGCAGCCTGGCAGGCAGCTATGGCTACACCTTC.

The V gene is TRBV28, the J gene TRBJ1-5; D remains ambiguous. CDR1 is MDHEN and CDR2 is SYDVKM in the germline V gene. CDR3 size: 13 residues. The V and J ends lost 5 bases and 3 bases respectively, with 8 bases between them. Here the CDR3 reads CASSVSVNQPQHF. In DNA form, the CDR3 reads TGTGCCAGCAGTGTTTCGGTCAATCAGCCCCAGCATTTT.

The chain couples TRBV10-3 to TRBJ1-1, with 11 bases that match TRBD1. The length of the CDR3 is 15 residues. Trimming at V came to 3 bases and at J to 6 bases, leaving 6 bases not matched to a gene. Germline V gene sequence: CDR1 ENHRY, CDR2 SYGVKD. The CDR3 here is CAISDLGQGVPEAFF. CDR3 DNA: TGTGCCATCAGTGATTTGGGACAGGGGGTCCCTGAAGCTTTCTTT.

In DNA, the CDR3 is TGTGCCAGCAGGGGTGGACAGGGGGTAGAAGGCTACACCTTC. Amino acids: CASRGGQGVEGYTF. This chain links TRBV2 with TRBJ1-2; TRBD1 agrees at 10 bases. The V segment lost 6 bases and the J segment 8 bases; nucleotides outside the gene matches: 9. In germline, CDR1 is SNHLY, CDR2 FYNNEI. The CDR3 sequence is 14 residues long.

About this clone itself: The sample has other DNA sequences that encode this CDR3 too. The V call is TRBV5-6, the J call TRBJ2-7, with D tentatively TRBD2 (5 bases). This CDR3 comprises 13 residues. In germline, CDR1 is SGHDT, CDR2 YYEEEE. V was shortened by 0 bases and J by 4 bases, with 8 bases between the two germline ends. Here the CDR3 reads CASSLASSYEQYF. In nucleotides, the CDR3 is TGTGCCAGCAGCTTGGCTAGCAGTTACGAGCAGTACTTC.